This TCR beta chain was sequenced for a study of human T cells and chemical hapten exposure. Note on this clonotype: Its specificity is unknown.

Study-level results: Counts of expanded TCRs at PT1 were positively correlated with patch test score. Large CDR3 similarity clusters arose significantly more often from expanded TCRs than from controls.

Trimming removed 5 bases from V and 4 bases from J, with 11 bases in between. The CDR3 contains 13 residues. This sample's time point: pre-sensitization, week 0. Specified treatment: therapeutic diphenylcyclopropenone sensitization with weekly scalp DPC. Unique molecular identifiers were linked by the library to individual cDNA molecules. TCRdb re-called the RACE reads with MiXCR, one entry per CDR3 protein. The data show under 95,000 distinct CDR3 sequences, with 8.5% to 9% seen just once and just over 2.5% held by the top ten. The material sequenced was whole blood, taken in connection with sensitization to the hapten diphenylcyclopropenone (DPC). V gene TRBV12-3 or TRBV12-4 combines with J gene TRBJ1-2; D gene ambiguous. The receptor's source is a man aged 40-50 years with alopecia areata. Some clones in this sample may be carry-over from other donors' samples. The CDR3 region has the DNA TGTGCCAGCAGTGCGTCTGGGCTCTATGGCTACACCTTC. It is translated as CASSASGLYGYTF.